Listed here is a single T cell receptor beta chain. The antigen remains unidentified. One entry per CDR3 protein results from TCRdb running MiXCR on the reads. The sample includes approximately 280,000 distinct CDR3 sequences, 22% of them seen just once. These data originate in a study of T cell repertoires in cytomegalovirus infection. Background on the study: HLA-B-restricted CMV epitopes that are well studied, plus recently identified HLA-C-restricted ones, were used by the study. Public signatures in TCR beta pointed to CMV infection and matching HLA type. Study results and limitations: The ex vivo response was dominated by HLA-C-restricted CMV-specific TCR beta clonotypes. Totalled public TCR beta family frequency picked out people who carried CMV plus the relevant HLA.

The sequenced sample was cultured PBMCs, obtained from culture after CMV antigen stimulation. The sequence derives from a human donor in good health (CMV status not recorded). Some clones in this sample may be carry-over from other donors' samples.

Written as DNA, the CDR3 is TGCGCCAGCAGCCCTATACGTGGGGCGCGAGAGATCTACGAGCAGTACTTC. Translated, it gives CASSPIRGAREIYEQYF. The rearrangement uses TRBV5-1 and TRBJ2-7, with a tentative D call TRBD1 (5 bases). CDR1 SGHRS and CDR2 YFSETQ come from the germline V gene. The V end was cut by 4 bases, the J end by 3 bases, with 23 bases between. The CDR3 is 17 residues long.